Listed here are 10 T cell receptor beta chains from one sample, sequenced in a study of CD8 T cells in Susac syndrome. Reverse transcription of 0.5 to 1 ug RNA used random hexamers. TCRdb used MiXCR to reprocess the immunoSEQ multiplex PCR reads, holding one entry per CDR3 protein. The data hold under 200,000 distinct CDR3 sequences, with approximately 95% observed a single time. The source material was CD4+ T cells from PBMCs. These receptors all stem from a human donor in good health.

V and J are TRBV20-1 and TRBJ1-2; no clear D gene. This CDR3 contains 12 residues. Looked up from germline, CDR1 is DFQATT and CDR2 is SNEGSKA (reference sequence). V gave up 4 bases and J gave up 2 bases, with 8 bases separating them. The CDR3 region is CSATVENYGYTF. CDR3 in DNA: TGCAGTGCTACAGTAGAAAACTATGGCTACACCTTC.

The chain employs TRBV12-3 or TRBV12-4 and TRBJ2-4; tentatively, D is TRBD2 (6 bases). The CDR3 is 19 residues long. Trimming shortened V by 5 bases and J by 1 base, and 24 bases separated the two germline ends. The CDR3 sequence: CASSGLPGEHLAAKNIQYF. CDR3 coding DNA: TGTGCCAGCAGTGGGTTACCGGGAGAACACCTTGCGGCCAAAAACATTCAGTACTTC.

The chain joins TRBV6-5 to TRBJ2-1; 7 bases fit TRBD2. The germline V gene has CDR1 MNHEY and CDR2 SVGAGI. The CDR3 has 12 amino acids. Germline trimming cut 5 bases from V and 9 bases from J; bases unmatched to any gene: 4. Here the CDR3 DNA reads TGTGCCAGCAGTCGGGGGGAGGGTGAGCAGTTCTTC. It yields the protein CASSRGEGEQFF.

The chain has TRBV29-1 and TRBJ2-1, with 10 bases fitting TRBD2. Trimming at V came to 6 bases and at J to 4 bases, leaving 6 bases not matched to a gene. From germline, CDR1 is SQVTM and CDR2 ANQGSEA. The CDR3 is 14 amino acids. Here the CDR3 reads CSVSPLAGYNEQFF. CDR3 DNA: TGCAGCGTCAGTCCACTAGCGGGATACAATGAGCAGTTCTTC.

The rearrangement links TRBV29-1 to TRBJ2-3, with no clear D. The length of the CDR3 is 14 residues. Trimming pared 2 bases from V and 0 bases from J, leaving 9 bases between. Germline CDR1 and CDR2: SQVTM and ANQGSEA. CDR3 sequence: CSVEHLTSTDTQYF. Written as DNA, the CDR3 is TGCAGCGTTGAACACCTGACTAGCACAGATACGCAGTATTTT.

V gene TRBV5-4 combines with J gene TRBJ1-6; D unclear. The V end lost 2 bases, the J end lost 9 bases, and 9 bases lay between the germline ends. The CDR3 length is 13 residues. CDR1 SGHNT and CDR2 YYREEE come from the germline V gene (reference sequence). The chain's CDR3 is CASSLGSGSPLHF. As DNA, the CDR3 is TGTGCCAGCAGCTTAGGGTCGGGTTCACCCCTCCACTTT.

The chain recombines TRBV19 with TRBJ1-1, with D possibly being TRBD1 (6 bases). Per germline, CDR1 LNHDA and CDR2 SQIVND (reference sequence). Trimming took 5 bases from V and 5 from J, leaving 15 bases between them. The CDR3 is 14 residues long. The CDR3: CASSQQGIGTEAFF. CDR3 DNA sequence: TGTGCCAGTAGTCAACAGGGCATTGGAACTGAAGCTTTCTTT.

The chain recombines TRBV20-1 with TRBJ2-5, with 11 positions matching TRBD2. V was clipped by 4 bases and J by 5 bases; unmatched bases: 6. The CDR3 has 14 residues. The germline CDR1 and CDR2 sequences are DFQATT and SNEGSKA (reference sequence). CDR3 nucleotides: TGCAGTGCTACAATAGCGGGGGGGCGGGAGACCCAGTACTTC. This sequence encodes CSATIAGGRETQYF.

The J gene is TRBJ1-2, the V gene TRBV29-1, with D tentatively TRBD1 (6 bases). This CDR3 region has 15 residues. Trimming removed 8 bases at V and 4 bases at J, with 23 bases between. Per the germline V gene, CDR1 is SQVTM and CDR2 is ANQGSEA. The CDR3: CSLTPFAGDVYGYTF. The DNA for the CDR3 is TGCAGCCTTACCCCATTCGCAGGGGACGTCTATGGCTACACCTTC.

The chain joins TRBV11-2 to TRBJ2-1; no clear D gene. V was pared by 2 bases and J by 6 bases, with 11 bases between. CDR3 length: 14 amino acids. The germline gives CDR1 SGHAT, CDR2 FQNNGV. CDR3 in DNA: TGTGCCAGCAGCTTAAGTGGTAGGATCAATGAGCAGTTCTTC. This gives the protein CASSLSGRINEQFF.